These 17 T cell receptor beta chains were all obtained from the same sample, sequenced in a study of T cells in women clearing cervical HPV infection. The method was immunoSEQ multiplex PCR; TCRdb's version includes in-frame clones alone and lacks a portion of them. The record lists 40,000 to 55,000 clones, of which the ten most abundant hold approximately 1%. Sequencing was done on a sample of blood buffy coat. These receptors were collected from a woman aged 18 to 75 with a cervical HPV16 infection that either progressed to CIN3+ or cleared (not recorded which).

Comments on this clone: The read terminates 3 residues ahead of where the CDR3 ends, so the germline J gene completes it. The gene calls are TRBV7-6 and TRBJ1-2; 9 nucleotides agree with TRBD1. Germline V CDR1 and CDR2: SGHVS, FNYEAQ. The junction had 17 bases not matched to a gene; V was cut back by 5 bases and J by 7 bases. CDR3 size: 17 residues. The covered CDR3 bases are TGTGCCAGCAGCCCACCCGGGACAGGGACAGGGTTCGGTGGC. Translation gives CASSPPGTGTGFGG. The whole CDR3 sequence is CASSPPGTGTGFGGYTF.

In regard to this clone: The read comes to an end 3 residues before the CDR3 does, leaving the germline J gene to fill in the end. V gene TRBV6-2 or TRBV6-3 combines with J gene TRBJ1-3; D call uncertain. In germline, CDR1 is MNHEY, CDR2 SVGEGT. Trimming took 5 bases from V and 4 from J, leaving 12 bases between them. This CDR3 comprises 14 residues. The part of the CDR3 DNA that was read is TGTGCCAGCAGTGACGGACTCTCGGGAAACACC. Encoded protein: CASSDGLSGNT. The whole CDR3 reads CASSDGLSGNTIYF.

Turning to this clone: Read coverage stops 3 residues before the CDR3 terminus; the germline J gene supplies the remainder. V is TRBV20-1 and J is TRBJ2-3, with a weak D call TRBD2 (6 bases). The CDR3 contains 12 residues. Looked up from germline, CDR1 is DFQATT and CDR2 is SNEGSKA (reference sequence). Trimming shortened V by 5 bases and J by 6 bases, and 12 bases separated the two germline ends. CDR3 region: CSAGSGSDTQYF. The sequenced part of the CDR3 DNA is TGCAGTGCTGGAAGCGGGTCCGATACG.

For this clone: The read falls 3 residues short of the CDR3 end, and the missing part is taken from the germline J gene. V gene TRBV6-1 combines with J gene TRBJ2-1; 7 bases map to TRBD1. Germline CDR1 is MNHNS and CDR2 is SASEGT. V shed 3 bases and J 6 bases; nucleotides not matched to a gene: 11. The CDR3 loop spans 16 amino acids. CDR3: CASSEADRRPFNEQFF. Partial CDR3 DNA: TGTGCCAGCAGTGAGGCGGACAGGCGTCCCTTCAATGAG.

As to this clone: The read ends 3 residues early relative to the CDR3; the germline J gene fills the gap. V is TRBV4-2 and J is TRBJ1-5; possibly TRBD1 for D (6 bases). This CDR3 region has 17 residues. Germline values: CDR1 LGHNA, CDR2 YNFKEQ. V lost 3 bases and J 9 bases, leaving 24 bases between the germline ends. CDR3 DNA (partial): TGTGCCAGCAGCCAGGGGGTGCAGGGGCAAGTCGGGCGGCCC. This codes for CASSQGVQGQVGRP. The full CDR3 sequence reads CASSQGVQGQVGRPQHF.

In regard to this clone: Sequencing ends 3 residues short of the CDR3 end; the germline J gene provides the rest. This rearrangement joins TRBV7-6 to TRBJ2-6; 8 positions match TRBD1. The germline V gene has CDR1 SGHVS and CDR2 FNYEAQ. Germline trimming cut 5 bases from V and 0 bases from J; bases unmatched to any gene: 9. The CDR3 spans 18 residues. CDR3 DNA (partial): TGTGCCAGCAGCCTGACACAGGGGGGTAGCTCTGGGGCCAACGTC. It yields the protein CASSLTQGGSSGANV. The CDR3 in full is CASSLTQGGSSGANVLTF.

A note on this clone: Read coverage stops 3 residues before the CDR3 terminus; the germline J gene supplies the remainder. The chain combines TRBV2 with TRBJ2-2; 7 positions match TRBD1. With V trimmed by 7 bases and J by 4 bases, 9 bases remained unmatched. This CDR3 has 15 amino acids. Per the germline V gene, CDR1 is SNHLY and CDR2 is FYNNEI. The sequenced CDR3 bases are TGTGCCAGCAAGAACGAGGGGGCAGGCACCGGGGAG. The encoded protein is CASKNEGAGTGE. The whole CDR3 sequence reads CASKNEGAGTGELFF.

In regard to this clone: The sequenced fragment ends 3 residues before the CDR3 boundary, so the rest is inferred from the germline J gene. The rearrangement uses TRBV3-1 (or the pseudogene TRBV3-2) and TRBJ2-5; D gene uncertain. Germline CDR1 is LGHDT and CDR2 is YNNKEL (reference sequence). V was cut by 2 bases and J by 5 bases, with 6 bases left in between. The CDR3 totals 12 residues. The CDR3 sequence is CASSQLRETQYF. The sequenced part of the CDR3 DNA is TGTGCCAGCAGCCAACTCAGGGAGACC.

To note about this clone: Sequencing ends 3 residues short of the CDR3 end; the germline J gene provides the rest. The chain is built from TRBV5-1 and TRBJ2-3; D possibly corresponds to TRBD2 (6 bases). The CDR3 extends over 15 amino acids. CDR1 is SGHRS, CDR2 YFSETQ, per germline. CDR3 amino acids: CASSFQGGPNQPQYF. The CDR3 bases that were read are TGCGCCAGCAGCTTCCAGGGAGGACCCAATCAGCCG.

CDR3 bases read: TGCAGTGCCCTTCGGGGGACGGGCACAGATACG. This sequence encodes CSALRGTGTDT. The full CDR3 protein reads CSALRGTGTDTQYF. J is TRBJ2-3 and V is TRBV20-1; TRBD2 is a possible D gene (6 bases). The read terminates 3 residues before the CDR3 end, so the remaining end is supplied by the germline J gene. The CDR3 length is 14 residues. V was cut by 6 bases and J by 1 base, with 14 bases left in between. The germline CDR1 and CDR2 sequences are DFQATT and SNEGSKA (reference sequence).

As for this clone: The CDR3 extends 3 residues past the end of the read, so its final part is completed from the germline J gene. The chain employs TRBV7-2 and TRBJ1-3; D remains ambiguous. V was trimmed by 0 bases and J by 0 bases, leaving 9 bases between them. Germline V gives CDR1 SGHTA, CDR2 FQGNSA. The CDR3 loop spans 16 amino acids. The sequenced part of the CDR3 DNA is TGTGCCAGCAGCTTAGCGCGCGGGAACTCTGGAAACACC. This translates into CASSLARGNSGNT. The full CDR3 protein reads CASSLARGNSGNTIYF.

The CDR3 protein is CSAIGLGVGLFF. CDR3 bases read: TGCAGCGCGATCGGGTTAGGGGTAGGG. The V gene is TRBV29-1, the J gene TRBJ2-2, with D tentatively TRBD1 (5 bases). The read is 3 residues too short to cover the CDR3 end, so that end is filled in from the germline J gene. Germline assignment: CDR1 SQVTM and CDR2 ANQGSEA. CDR3 length: 12 amino acids.

Concerning this clone: The read ends 3 residues early relative to the CDR3; the germline J gene fills the gap. V gene TRBV20-1 combines with J gene TRBJ2-1, with 10 nucleotides matching TRBD2. The CDR3 contains 15 residues. V lost 2 bases and J lost 6; bases outside the gene matches: 7. Germline CDR1 and CDR2: DFQATT and SNEGSKA (reference sequence). The CDR3 loop is CSARPPAGGRNEQFF. The part of the CDR3 DNA that was read is TGCAGTGCTAGACCCCCAGCGGGGGGGCGCAATGAG.

Notes on this clone: The sequenced fragment ends 3 residues before the CDR3 boundary, so the rest is inferred from the germline J gene. This chain uses TRBV7-8 with TRBJ2-2, with D perhaps matching TRBD1 (5 bases). CDR1 is SGHVS and CDR2 is FQNEAQ in the germline V gene. This CDR3 is 14 amino acids long. The DNA read from the CDR3 is TGTGCCAGCAGCTTCAGCTCTGGGGCCAACGTG. It encodes CASSFSSGANV. In full, the CDR3 is CASSFSSGANVLFF.

Comment on this clone: The missing CDR3 end, 3 residues past where the read stops, is filled in from the germline J gene. The chain combines TRBV12-3 or TRBV12-4 with TRBJ1-4; D remains ambiguous. The CDR3 has 15 amino acids. V dropped 5 bases and J dropped 5 bases, with 15 bases sitting between them. The sequenced CDR3 bases are TGTGCCAGCAGTCGCCAGGCGGGCCAGAATGAAAAA. This translates into CASSRQAGQNEK. From start to end, the CDR3 is CASSRQAGQNEKLFF.

About this clone itself: Coverage ceases 3 residues before the CDR3 finishes, and the germline J gene fills in the end. V usage is TRBV12-3 or TRBV12-4 and J usage is TRBJ1-6; D gene unclear. The CDR3 has 15 amino acids. V was pared by 1 base and J by 7 bases, with 11 bases between. The sequenced CDR3 bases are TGTGCCAGCAGTTTAGATTCAGGTTTCAATTCACCC. Amino acid sequence: CASSLDSGFNSP. The complete CDR3 protein is CASSLDSGFNSPLHF.

Points on this clone: The read is 3 residues too short to cover the CDR3 end, so that end is filled in from the germline J gene. The V gene is TRBV7-3, the J gene TRBJ2-2; TRBD2 agrees at 7 bases. The ends lost 2 bases at V and 2 bases at J; junction bases unmatched: 2. The CDR3 is 15 residues long. From germline, CDR1 is SGHTA and CDR2 FQGTGA. The CDR3 DNA, read in part, is TGTGCCAGCAGCTTACTAGCGGCCAACACCGGGGAG. It specifies CASSLLAANTGE. The CDR3 in its entirety is CASSLLAANTGELFF. The whole variable domain, filled in from reference TRBV7-3 and TRBJ2-2, reads GAGVSQTPSNKVTEKGKYVELRCDPISGHTALYWYRQSLGQGPEFLIYFQGTGAADDSGLPNDRFFAVRPEGSVSTLKIQRTERGDSAVYLCASSLLAANTGELFFGEGSRLTVL.